This TCR beta chain was obtained from a study of shared clonotypes between healthy human individuals. As to this clone: Its cognate antigen is unknown. The identical CDR3 is also encoded by other nucleotide sequences in the sample.

Trimming took 6 bases from V and 2 from J, leaving 5 bases between them. The CDR3 extends over 12 amino acids. Germline-derived CDR1 and CDR2 are SNHLY and FYNNEI. General study findings and limits: Several donors shared 4.5% to 6.5% of their naive CD4 clonotypes.

The assay was immunoSEQ multiplex PCR, and TCRdb's table has in-frame clones only and misses some. This sample carries about 2.4 million clones, 80% to 95% of them seen once, and the ten largest clones take 0.35% to 0.45%. Donors comprised healthy HIV-negative adults lacking recent acute infections or vaccinations. Nashville, Tennessee was home to all donors, who were Caucasian adults. Source material: naive CD4+ T cells from PBMCs. Described subset: CD45RA+ positively selected. The chain links TRBV2 to TRBJ1-3; D remains unclear. This receptor was obtained from a man aged 18 to 29 in good health. Some clones in this sample may be carry-over from other donors' samples. CDR3 sequence: CASRGPGNTIYF. The CDR3 DNA sequence: TGTGCCAGCAGGGGTCCTGGAAACACCATATATTTT.